This paragraph covers one T cell receptor (beta chain) sequence. Its antigen is not known. This sample was included in a study of STAT5B mutations in CD4+ large granular lymphocyte leukemia. On the study more broadly: Healthy donors showed HLA-associated enrichment of the CDR3 'QG' motif. Notes on the study in general: Patient CD4-sorted repertoires looked more clonal than healthy CD4+ repertoires, even without putative leukemic clones.

The CDR3 length is 13 residues. The junction had 3 bases not matched to a gene; V was cut back by 7 bases and J by 1 base. CDR1 is LGHNA, CDR2 YSLEER, per germline. Assay used: immunoSEQ multiplex PCR; TCRdb lists only in-frame clones, some missing. The sample consists of around 33,000 clones, around 89% of them appearing once. Controls came from buffy coats of healthy blood donors. The TCR originated in a human donor in good health. The gene calls are TRBV4-3 and TRBJ1-1; 7 bases map to TRBD1. The sample consisted of CD4+ T cells from blood buffy coats. The CDR3 region is CASTWTGNTEAFF. The DNA of the CDR3 is TGCGCCAGCACCTGGACAGGGAACACTGAAGCTTTCTTT.